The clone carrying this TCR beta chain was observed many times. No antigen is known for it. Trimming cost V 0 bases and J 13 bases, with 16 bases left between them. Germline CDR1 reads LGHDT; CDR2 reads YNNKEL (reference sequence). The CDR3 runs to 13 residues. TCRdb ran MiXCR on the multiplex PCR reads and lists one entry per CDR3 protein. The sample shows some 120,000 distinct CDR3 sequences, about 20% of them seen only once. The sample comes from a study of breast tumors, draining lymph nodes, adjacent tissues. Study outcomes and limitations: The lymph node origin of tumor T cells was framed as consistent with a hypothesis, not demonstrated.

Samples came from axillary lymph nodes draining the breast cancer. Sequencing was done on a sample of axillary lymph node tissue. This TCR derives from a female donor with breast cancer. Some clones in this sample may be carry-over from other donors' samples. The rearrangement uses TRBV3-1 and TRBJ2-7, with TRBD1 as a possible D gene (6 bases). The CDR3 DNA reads TGTGCCAGCAGCCAAGAGACAGGAACTACCCAATACTTC. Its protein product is CASSQETGTTQYF.